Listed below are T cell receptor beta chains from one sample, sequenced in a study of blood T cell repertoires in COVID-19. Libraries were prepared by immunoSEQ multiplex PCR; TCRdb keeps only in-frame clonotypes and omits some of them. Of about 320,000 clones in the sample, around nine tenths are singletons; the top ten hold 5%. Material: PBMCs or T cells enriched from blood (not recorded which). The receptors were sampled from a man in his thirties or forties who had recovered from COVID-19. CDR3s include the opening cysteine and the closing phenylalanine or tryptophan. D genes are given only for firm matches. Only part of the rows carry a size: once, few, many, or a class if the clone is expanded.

TGTGCCAGCAGTATCAGGGGGCAAGGTGAAGCTTTCTTT	CASSIRGQGEAFF	TRBD1	-	TRBV2	TRBJ1-1
TGCAGTGCTAGTAGACAGTCCTTAAACGAGCAGTACTTC	CSASRQSLNEQYF	-	-	TRBV20-1	TRBJ2-7
TGTGCCAGCAGTTTCTCGTCTGCGGGACCGCCGAACACTGAAGCTTTCTTT	CASSFSSAGPPNTEAFF	-	once	TRBV27	TRBJ1-1
TGCAGCGTTGACGCACAGGGAGCTAGTTTTGAAGCTTTCTTT	CSVDAQGASFEAFF	-	-	TRBV29-1	TRBJ1-1
TGTGCCAGCAGCCCCGACGCGGGGGGGTGGTCAGATACGCAGTATTTT	CASSPDAGGWSDTQYF	TRBD2	-	TRBV7-3	TRBJ2-3
TGTGCCAGCAGTGGGACAGAACAAGAGACCCAGTACTTC	CASSGTEQETQYF	-	few	TRBV2	TRBJ2-5
TGTGCCAGCAGTTACCGGACTTATGGCTACACCTTC	CASSYRTYGYTF	-	-	TRBV12-3/TRBV12-4	TRBJ1-2
TGTGCCAGTAGTATCCCAAGGGGGCCAAGCGGCTACACCTTC	CASSIPRGPSGYTF	TRBD1	-	TRBV19	TRBJ1-2
TGTGCCAGCAGTCAGTCTAACTATGGCTACACCTTC	CASSQSNYGYTF	-	-	TRBV12-3/TRBV12-4	TRBJ1-2
TGTGCCAGCAGCTTGGTTAACCAGGGCTACGAGCAGTACTTC	CASSLVNQGYEQYF	-	few	TRBV5-4	TRBJ2-7
TGTGCCAGCAGCTTAGAGGGAGGGAGTACCTACGAGCAGTACTTC	CASSLEGGSTYEQYF	TRBD2	few	TRBV7-8	TRBJ2-7
TGTGCCAGCAGCCCCGGACTAGTCAGCAATGAGCAGTTCTTC	CASSPGLVSNEQFF	TRBD2	-	TRBV13	TRBJ2-1
TGTGCCAGCAGCCCTGGACAGGGACTCCATAATTCACCCCTCCACTTT	CASSPGQGLHNSPLHF	TRBD1	-	TRBV7-2	TRBJ1-6
TGTGCCACCAGCAGAGATGGTTGGACTAGCGGGGGCTACGAGCAGTACTTC	CATSRDGWTSGGYEQYF	TRBD2	-	TRBV15	TRBJ2-7
TGTGCCAGCAGTTTATCTACAGAGACCCAGTACTTC	CASSLSTETQYF	-	-	TRBV28	TRBJ2-5
TGTGCCAGCAGTTCACTAGCGGGGGGCCCCAATGAGCAGTTCTTC	CASSSLAGGPNEQFF	TRBD2	-	TRBV28	TRBJ2-1
TGTGCCAGCAGAGATACACAGTACCAAGAGACCCAGTACTTC	CASRDTQYQETQYF	-	once	TRBV2	TRBJ2-5
TGTGCCAGCAGTTTATCGCAGGGCATGAACACTGAAGCTTTCTTT	CASSLSQGMNTEAFF	-	-	TRBV27	TRBJ1-1
TGTGCCAGCTCACCGGAGAGGGACAGCTCCTACGAGCAGTACTTC	CASSPERDSSYEQYF	TRBD1	-	TRBV18	TRBJ2-7
TGTGCCAGCAGCTTGGAGGCGGGGGGGCAAGTTACGCAGTATTTT	CASSLEAGGQVTQYF	TRBD2	-	TRBV5-4	TRBJ2-3
TGTGCCAGCAGTCACCTCCCGGGACAGAGCTACGAGCAGTACTTC	CASSHLPGQSYEQYF	TRBD1	-	TRBV27	TRBJ2-7
TGTGCCTGGAGATCGGTAGGGGGGGCCCACGAGCAGTACTTC	CAWRSVGGAHEQYF	-	-	TRBV30	TRBJ2-7
TGTGCCAGCAGCTTGGGGAGACCGCGCAATCAGCCCCAGCATTTT	CASSLGRPRNQPQHF	-	once	TRBV5-6	TRBJ1-5
TGTGCCAGCAGCTTGAAAGGGGGCGGCTTCAATCAGCCCCAGCATTTT	CASSLKGGGFNQPQHF	TRBD1	-	TRBV5-5	TRBJ1-5
TGTGCCAGCAGCCAAGAAGCGGGGGCCTACAATGAGCAGTTCTTC	CASSQEAGAYNEQFF	TRBD2	-	TRBV3-1/TRBV3-2	TRBJ2-1
TGTGCCAGCAGTTATTTTAAGCGGGGGGGATACAATGAGCAGTTCTTC	CASSYFKRGGYNEQFF	TRBD2	-	TRBV27	TRBJ2-1
TGTGCCAGCAGTTTCAACAGGGGGCTGCAGAACACTGAAGCTTTCTTT	CASSFNRGLQNTEAFF	TRBD1	-	TRBV28	TRBJ1-1
TGCGCCAGCAGCTTGGGGACAGGGAACGTCGATGAGCAGTTCTTC	CASSLGTGNVDEQFF	TRBD1	-	TRBV5-1	TRBJ2-1
TGTGCCAGCAGCTTGGCGGGACAGCGTCCATTGGCGTCCATGAACACTGAAGCTTTCTTT	CASSLAGQRPLASMNTEAFF	TRBD1	few	TRBV5-8	TRBJ1-1
TGTGCCACCAGTGATGCGGGGGACCATTCTAGCACAGATACGCAGTATTTT	CATSDAGDHSSTDTQYF	TRBD2	few	TRBV24-1	TRBJ2-3
TGTGCCGCGGGGGCAGGGATCACAGATACGCAGTATTTT	CAAGAGITDTQYF	-	-	TRBV24-1	TRBJ2-3
TGCGCCAGCAGCTTGGATCTAGCGGGGGGGCCCCACGAGCAGTACTTC	CASSLDLAGGPHEQYF	TRBD2	-	TRBV5-1	TRBJ2-7
TGCGCCAGCAGAACTAGCGGGGGGCACAATGAGCAGTTCTTC	CASRTSGGHNEQFF	TRBD2	-	TRBV10-2	TRBJ2-1
TGTGCCAGCAGCCCAGGGGTTGGCTACACCTTC	CASSPGVGYTF	-	-	TRBV12-3/TRBV12-4	TRBJ1-2
TGTGCCAGTAGTATTTCCGCAGGGGGACAATCTAATGAAAAACTGTTTTTT	CASSISAGGQSNEKLFF	TRBD1	-	TRBV19	TRBJ1-4
TGCGCCAGCAGCACCCAGGGGACCGGGGAGCTGTTTTTT	CASSTQGTGELFF	-	-	TRBV5-1	TRBJ2-2
TGTGCCAGCAAACCAGGGAATCAGCCCCAGCATTTT	CASKPGNQPQHF	-	once	TRBV12-3/TRBV12-4	TRBJ1-5
TGTGCCAGCAGGGCCGGGACAGGGCATGAAAAACTGTTTTTT	CASRAGTGHEKLFF	TRBD1	-	TRBV28	TRBJ1-4
TGTGCCTGGAGTGTCACTCCGAACTATGGCTACACCTTC	CAWSVTPNYGYTF	-	once	TRBV30	TRBJ1-2
TGTGCCAGCAGTTTTTCTTCGGGGGGCGGTTACAATGAGCAGTTCTTC	CASSFSSGGGYNEQFF	-	-	TRBV28	TRBJ2-1
TGTGCCAGCAGCGTAGGAGATCGGGACTTATATGAAAAACTGTTTTTT	CASSVGDRDLYEKLFF	-	-	TRBV9	TRBJ1-4
TGTGCCTGGTATCCCGGGACAGTTTATTCACCCCTCCACTTT	CAWYPGTVYSPLHF	TRBD1	-	TRBV30	TRBJ1-6
TGTGCCAGCAGTTTACAGGAGGAGACGGTCGAAAAACTGTTTTTT	CASSLQEETVEKLFF	-	-	TRBV28	TRBJ1-4
TGCGCCAGCAGTGAGTCAGGAGGGATTGGGAAAAAACTGTTTTTT	CASSESGGIGKKLFF	-	-	TRBV10-2	TRBJ1-4
TGTGCCAGCAGCTCGCGCGGGGGTGGCTATGGCTACACCTTC	CASSSRGGGYGYTF	-	-	TRBV9	TRBJ1-2
TGTGCCAGCAGTGACCGCGGCAGGGTGCAGCAGTTCTTC	CASSDRGRVQQFF	-	-	TRBV2	TRBJ2-1
TGTGCCAGCAGTTACTCGGTTGGGGCATCCTACGAGCAGTACTTC	CASSYSVGASYEQYF	-	-	TRBV6-5	TRBJ2-7
TGTGCCAGCAGCTTAGAAGCAGGGGGCGGTTCACCCCTCCACTTT	CASSLEAGGGSPLHF	TRBD1	-	TRBV7-4	TRBJ1-6
TGTGCCAGCTCACAAGCCGCGGACAGGGACGGGATGAACACTGAAGCTTTCTTT	CASSQAADRDGMNTEAFF	TRBD1	once	TRBV18	TRBJ1-1
TGTGCCAGTAGTATAGGGACAGGGGGCCCAGATACGCAGTATTTT	CASSIGTGGPDTQYF	TRBD1	-	TRBV19	TRBJ2-3
TGTGCCAGCAGTTTAGGGGGACAGGCCGGGAGTCAGCCCCAGCATTTT	CASSLGGQAGSQPQHF	TRBD1	-	TRBV28	TRBJ1-5
TGTGCCAGCAATACAGGGAGCTCCTACAATGAGCAGTTCTTC	CASNTGSSYNEQFF	-	few	TRBV6-5	TRBJ2-1